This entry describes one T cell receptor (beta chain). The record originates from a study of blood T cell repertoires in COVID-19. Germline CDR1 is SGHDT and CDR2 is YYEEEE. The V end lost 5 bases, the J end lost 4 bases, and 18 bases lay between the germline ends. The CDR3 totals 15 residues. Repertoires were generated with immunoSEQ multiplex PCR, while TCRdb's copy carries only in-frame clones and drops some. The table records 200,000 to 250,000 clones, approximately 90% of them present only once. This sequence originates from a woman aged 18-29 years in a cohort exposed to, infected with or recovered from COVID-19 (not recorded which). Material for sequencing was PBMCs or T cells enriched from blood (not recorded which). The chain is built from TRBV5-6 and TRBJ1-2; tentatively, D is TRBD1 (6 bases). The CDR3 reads CASSFGPRGSYGYTF. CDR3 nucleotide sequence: TGTGCCAGCAGTTTCGGACCCAGGGGTAGCTATGGCTACACCTTC.